This TCR beta chain came from a study of human T cells and chemical hapten exposure. Study-wide background: Diphenylcyclopropenone was administered weekly to the scalp of patients throughout the roughly 25-week study. Points from the study as a whole: TCRs whose frequency exceeded 1 in 1000 remained the same following DPC sensitization.

Time point reported: patch test 2, 6 weeks after DPC sensitization. Treatment specified: therapeutic diphenylcyclopropenone sensitization with weekly scalp DPC. Each donor was an alopecia patient between 18 and 70 years of age who qualified for DPC. Via MiXCR, TCRdb re-called the RACE reads, giving one row per CDR3 protein. The sample has tens of thousands of distinct CDR3 sequences; around 9.3% are singletons. A note on this clonotype: As yet, its antigen is unknown.

Germline CDR1 reads MDHEN; CDR2 reads SYDVKM. This CDR3 has 11 amino acids. This sequence originates from a woman aged 45-65 years with alopecia areata. Some clones in this sample may be carry-over from other donors' samples. The specimen was whole blood, collected in connection with sensitization to the hapten diphenylcyclopropenone (DPC). The chain joins TRBV28 to TRBJ1-2; D unclear. The CDR3 bases are TGTGCGCTTGGGAAGACCTATGGCTACACCTTC. It codes for CALGKTYGYTF.